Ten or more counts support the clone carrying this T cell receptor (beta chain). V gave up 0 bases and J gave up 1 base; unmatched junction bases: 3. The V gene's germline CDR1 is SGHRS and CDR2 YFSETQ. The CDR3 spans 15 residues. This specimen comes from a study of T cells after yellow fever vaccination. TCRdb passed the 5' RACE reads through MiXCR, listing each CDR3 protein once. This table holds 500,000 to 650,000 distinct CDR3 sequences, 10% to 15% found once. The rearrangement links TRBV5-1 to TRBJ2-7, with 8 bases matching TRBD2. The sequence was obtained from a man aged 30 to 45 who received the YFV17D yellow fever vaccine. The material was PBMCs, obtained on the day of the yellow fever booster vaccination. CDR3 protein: CASSLEVAGSYEQYF. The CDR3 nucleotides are TGCGCCAGCAGCTTGGAGGTAGCGGGATCCTACGAGCAGTACTTC.